This T cell receptor beta chain originates from a study of blood T cell repertoires in COVID-19. Study-wide context: The United States, Italy and Spain provided the acute and convalescent COVID-19 samples.

In the study's own analysis: Scientists estimated how many nucleated cells there were by amplifying reference gene primers. The table came from immunoSEQ multiplex PCR; TCRdb's copy has only in-frame clones and leaves some out. D and trimming were read from the DNA, whereas the V and J calls and clone size are those reported in that table. The sample yields some 200,000 clones, around four fifths seen once. Germline V gene lookup returns CDR1 MNHEY and CDR2 SMNVEV (reference sequence). V lost 0 bases to trimming and J lost 5 bases; unmatched junction nucleotides: 7. The CDR3 spans 16 residues. What was sequenced was peripheral blood. The chain employs TRBV27 and TRBJ1-5; TRBD1 aligns across 7 bases. The receptor comes from a woman aged 55 to 70 who had recovered from COVID-19. As DNA, the CDR3 is TGTGCCAGCAGTTTATCTGGAGGGGGCATTTATCAGCCCCAGCATTTT. Residues: CASSLSGGGIYQPQHF.